This T cell receptor beta chain was found in a study of metastatic and nonmetastatic thyroid tumors. This clone was counted many times. What it recognizes is unknown. Germline values: CDR1 WNHNN, CDR2 SYGVQD (reference sequence). The V gene lost 3 bases and the J gene lost 7 bases, with 7 bases spanning the gap. CDR3 length equals 13 residues. Thyroid surgery took place with no prior treatment in any patient. From the PCR reads, TCRdb re-called clones with MiXCR. The sample consists of about 35,000 clones, around 28% of them appearing once. General study results and limits: The study reportedly found significantly higher TCR beta diversity in malignant thyroid tumors than benign nodules, in blood and tumor.

Sequencing used blood. This TCR was sampled from a female donor with papillary thyroid cancer or a benign thyroid nodule (not recorded which). Some clones in this sample may be carry-over from other donors' samples. The chain is built from TRBV10-1 and TRBJ1-6; D is perhaps TRBD1 (5 bases). This CDR3 reads CASSDGGNSPLHF. As DNA, the CDR3 is TGCGCCAGCAGTGATGGGGGAAATTCACCCCTCCACTTT.